This T cell receptor (beta chain) was retrieved from a study of T cells after yellow fever vaccination. Notes on the study in general: There was a possibility that FACS-sorted repertoires contained abundant clonotypes contaminating from the bulk population. Detected again after the booster were most primary-vaccination clones, at 95% to 96% CD4 and 80% to 90% CD8. The secondary response showed a weaker magnitude and a faster peak, day 5 versus 15.

Regarding this clonotype: Its antigen is unknown.

For TCR, cDNA came from 5'RACE template switching, which added a universal primer site and UMIs. TCRdb re-called the 5' RACE reads through MiXCR, storing one row per CDR3 protein. The sample comprises roughly 300,000 distinct CDR3 sequences, 6.8% of which are singletons, and roughly a sixth rests with the top ten. Per germline, CDR1 SGHRS and CDR2 YFSETQ. The CDR3 spans 15 residues. V was pared by 1 base and J by 0 bases, with 7 bases between. The chain links TRBV5-1 to TRBJ1-4; D call uncertain. This receptor was taken from a man younger than 30 who received the YFV17D yellow fever vaccine. This specimen was PBMCs, taken approximately 47 days after the first yellow fever vaccination. This CDR3 reads CASSLFSPTNEKLFF. The CDR3 DNA is TGCGCCAGCAGCTTGTTTTCCCCAACTAATGAAAAACTGTTTTTT.